Below, 18 T cell receptor beta chains from the same sample are listed, as sequenced in a study of response to subunit inactivated influenza vaccine. From the RT-PCR reads, TCRdb called clonotypes with MiXCR, one entry per CDR3 protein. Of 650,000 to 800,000 distinct CDR3 sequences listed, about 15% are singletons. The material sequenced was PBMCs from blood, taken approximately 15 days before vaccination. These receptors all come from a man over 45 who received an inactivated influenza vaccine.

The genes are TRBV29-1 and TRBJ1-1; 8 bases fit TRBD1. The V gene end was trimmed by 8 bases and the J gene end by 5 bases; junction bases not matched to a gene: 13. This CDR3 is built from 14 residues. Germline V gene sequence: CDR1 SQVTM, CDR2 ANQGSEA. The CDR3 reads CSLFQYRGDTEAFF. DNA for the CDR3: TGCAGCCTCTTCCAATACAGGGGGGATACTGAAGCTTTCTTT.

This clonotype has only a few counts. The genes are TRBV7-9 and TRBJ2-7, with D possibly TRBD1 on 6 matching bases. V shed 5 bases and J shed 3 bases, with 11 bases lying between them. The CDR3 sequence is 13 residues long. Germline CDR1 reads SEHNR; CDR2 reads FQNEAQ (reference sequence). CDR3 loop: CASSQSDSYEQYF. CDR3 in DNA: TGTGCCAGCAGCCAATCGGACAGCTACGAGCAGTACTTC.

The CDR3 reads CASRYTTNEQFF. CDR3 bases: TGTGCCAGCAGATATACTACCAATGAGCAGTTCTTC. V gene TRBV12-3 or TRBV12-4 combines with J gene TRBJ2-1; D gene uncertain. The CDR3 is 12 residues long. V was trimmed by 6 bases and J by 6 bases, leaving 9 bases between them.

The J gene is TRBJ2-7, the V gene TRBV3-1, with D possibly being TRBD2 (6 bases). CDR1 is LGHDT and CDR2 is YNNKEL in the germline V gene (reference sequence). Trimming left V 2 bases short and J 4 bases short, with 12 bases between. The CDR3 runs 14 residues. CDR3 region: CASSQSAGWYEQYF. The CDR3 region has the DNA TGTGCCAGCAGCCAATCCGCGGGATGGTACGAGCAGTACTTC.

In its sample, this clonotype was seen many times. The genes are TRBV5-1 and TRBJ2-7, with 15 bases lining up with TRBD2. J was trimmed by 5 bases and V by 4 bases; bases with no gene match: 4. Germline V gene data show CDR1 as SGHRS and CDR2 as YFSETQ. The CDR3 covers 15 residues. CDR3 sequence reads: CASSGGLAGGNEQYF. The CDR3 nucleotides are TGCGCCAGCAGCGGCGGACTAGCGGGAGGGAACGAGCAGTACTTC.

This clonotype came up many times. V and J are TRBV4-1 and TRBJ2-7, with 13 bases lining up with TRBD2. Germline lookup yields CDR1 MGHRA and CDR2 YSYEKL. This CDR3 spans 16 amino acids. The CDR3 DNA reads as TGCTCAAATGGTGTCGATGGGACTAGCGGGAACTACGAGCAGTACTTC. The encoded protein is CSNGVDGTSGNYEQYF.

This clonotype has a handful of counts. V and J are TRBV29-1 and TRBJ2-3; D is possibly TRBD1 or TRBD2 (6 bases each). Germline values: CDR1 SQVTM, CDR2 ANQGSEA. Trimming took off 7 bases at V and 1 base at J, with 12 bases between the two ends. This CDR3 is 13 amino acids long. The CDR3 loop is CSAGGPGTDTQYF. Written as DNA, the CDR3 is TGCAGCGCTGGGGGGCCCGGCACAGATACGCAGTATTTT.

This clonotype showed up many times. The V gene is TRBV10-3, the J gene TRBJ1-1; a possible D gene is TRBD1 (5 bases). Germline CDR1 reads ENHRY; CDR2 reads SYGVKD. The CDR3 sequence is 15 residues long. Trimming cost V 11 bases and J 0 bases, with 19 bases left between them. In DNA, the CDR3 is TGTGCCGTACAGGACGGTGGGGCTATGAACACTGAAGCTTTCTTT. Protein: CAVQDGGAMNTEAFF.

The chain has TRBV12-3 or TRBV12-4 and TRBJ1-1; 7 bases align to TRBD1. J lost 2 bases, V lost 7 bases, and 7 bases had no gene match. This CDR3 contains 14 residues. Written as DNA, the CDR3 is TGTGCCAGCACTAGGGACAGCTTTAACACTGAAGCTTTCTTT. Translation gives CASTRDSFNTEAFF.

This chain links TRBV20-1 with TRBJ2-3; D is possibly TRBD2 (5 bases). Germline V gene sequence: CDR1 DFQATT, CDR2 SNEGSKA (reference sequence). This CDR3 has 16 amino acids. V gave up 3 bases and J gave up 0 bases, with 16 bases separating them. The CDR3 spells CSASSVAYSSTDTQYF. The CDR3 nucleotides are TGCAGTGCTAGTTCCGTAGCGTATTCTAGCACAGATACGCAGTATTTT.

CDR3 sequence: CASSKESAGGPMETQYF. The CDR3 DNA is TGTGCCAGCAGCAAAGAATCAGCGGGAGGGCCTATGGAGACCCAGTACTTC. The genes are TRBV21-1 and TRBJ2-5; TRBD2 is the table's D call and was not checked against the DNA. TRBV21-1 constitutes a pseudogene. This CDR3 region has 17 residues.

V usage is TRBV5-1 and J usage is TRBJ1-5; TRBD1 might be the D (6 bases). In germline, CDR1 is SGHRS, CDR2 YFSETQ. This CDR3 contains 15 residues. V lost 0 bases, J lost 10 bases, and 17 bases lay in between. The CDR3 region is CASSLDPGGRSPQHF. CDR3 in DNA: TGCGCCAGCAGCTTGGACCCCGGGGGCCGCTCACCCCAGCATTTT.

In this sample, this clonotype turned up many times. The genes are TRBV5-1 and TRBJ2-2, with 8 bases identical to TRBD2. V lost 7 bases and J lost 5; bases outside the gene matches: 13. The CDR3 extends over 16 amino acids. CDR1 is SGHRS, CDR2 YFSETQ, per germline. Written as DNA, the CDR3 is TGCGCCAGCGGCCTTACGGGACTAGATGGTACCGGGGAGCTGTTTTTT. It codes for CASGLTGLDGTGELFF.

This chain connects TRBV3-1 to TRBJ2-7; 13 bases align to TRBD2. This CDR3 is 15 amino acids long. Germline-derived CDR1 and CDR2 are LGHDT and YNNKEL (reference sequence). V dropped 4 bases and J dropped 5; count of bases not matched to a gene: 5. In DNA form, the CDR3 reads TGTGCCAGCAGCCCCGGACTAGCGGGAGTAAACGAGCAGTACTTC. It is translated as CASSPGLAGVNEQYF.

In regard to this clonotype: One end of the junction is discordant with germline, which a read error may explain. V and J are TRBV19 and TRBJ2-7, with 7 nucleotides matching TRBD1. Germline V gene lookup returns CDR1 LNHDA and CDR2 SQIVND (reference sequence). The CDR3 consists of 14 residues. As DNA, the CDR3 is TGTGCCAGTAGTACCCATTCAAGGACAGGAGAGCGGTACTTC. It is translated as CASSTHSRTGERYF.

This clonotype has only a few counts. This CDR3 is CASSRLQGYNEQFF. CDR3 in DNA: TGTGCCAGTAGTCGACTCCAGGGGTACAATGAGCAGTTCTTC. This rearrangement joins TRBV19 to TRBJ2-1; possibly TRBD1 for D (6 bases). This CDR3 region has 14 residues. V lost 5 bases, J lost 4 bases, and 12 bases lay in between. Germline assignment: CDR1 LNHDA and CDR2 SQIVND (reference sequence).

The table lists this clonotype with a few counts. The chain joins TRBV5-6 to TRBJ2-3, with 9 bases aligning to TRBD2. The CDR3 covers 15 residues. V shed 4 bases, J shed 1 base, and the junction held 4 bases outside the gene matches. Germline V gene data show CDR1 as SGHDT and CDR2 as YYEEEE. CDR3 sequence: CASSLWTSGTDTQYF. Written as DNA, the CDR3 is TGTGCCAGCAGCCTGTGGACTAGCGGCACAGATACGCAGTATTTT.

The chain has TRBV4-3 and TRBJ2-2; 9 positions match TRBD2. V lost 5 bases and J lost 5; bases outside the gene matches: 9. The CDR3 runs 16 residues. Germline-derived CDR1 and CDR2 are LGHNA and YSLEER. The CDR3 reads CASSTMVAGDTGELFF. CDR3 bases: TGCGCCAGCAGCACCATGGTAGCGGGGGATACCGGGGAGCTGTTTTTT.